This T cell receptor (beta chain) was identified during a study of CD8 T cells in Susac syndrome. Findings of the study overall: By the study's own acknowledgment, its TCR sequencing and HLA analysis included relatively few individuals.

cDNA came from roughly 0.53 to 1 ug RNA primed by random hexamers. Amplification of TCR beta CDR3 across 54 Vbeta and 13 Jbeta was performed with immunoSEQ multiplex PCR. Each CDR3 protein is one row after TCRdb ran MiXCR on the immunoSEQ multiplex PCR reads. The profile covers 170,000 or so distinct CDR3 sequences, with about 96% appearing a single time and around 0.12% taken by the ten largest. In blood CD8+ and CD4+ T cells, TCR beta underwent sequencing. A remark on this clonotype: Its target is unknown.

The source material was CD4+ T cells from PBMCs. This clonotype was sampled from a human donor with Susac syndrome.

The chain's CDR3 is CASSQGINTEAFF. The CDR3 DNA reads TGTGCCAGCAGCCAAGGTATAAACACTGAAGCTTTCTTT. This chain uses TRBV3-1 with TRBJ1-1; D ambiguous. The CDR3 consists of 13 residues. CDR1 is LGHDT, CDR2 YNNKEL, per germline (reference sequence). The ends were cut back, 1 base at V and 2 bases at J, with 5 bases in the middle. Full variable domain (missing parts from reference TRBV3-1 and TRBJ1-1): DTAVSQTPKYLVTQMGNDKSIKCEQNLGHDTMYWYKQDSKKFLKIMFSYNNKELIINETVPNRFSPKSPDKAHLNLHINSLELGDSAVYFCASSQGINTEAFFGQGTRLTVV.